The 28 T cell receptor beta chains listed next were all sequenced from one sample in a study of blood T cell repertoires in COVID-19. Produced via immunoSEQ multiplex PCR; TCRdb's table is partial and in-frame only. The table includes approximately 65,000 clones, 90% detected once. Material: peripheral blood. The origin of the receptors is a man over 45 with COVID-19, enrolled during active disease.

The chain recombines TRBV19 with TRBJ2-7; 7 bases map to TRBD1. V shed 6 bases, J shed 3 bases, and the junction held 11 bases outside the gene matches. The germline V gene encodes CDR1 LNHDA and CDR2 SQIVND (reference sequence). The CDR3 consists of 15 residues. The CDR3 DNA reads as TGTGCCAGTAGCCGGAGTGAGGCAGGGGGCTACGAGCAGTACTTC. This encodes CASSRSEAGGYEQYF. Full variable domain (rest looked up from reference TRBV19 and TRBJ2-7): DGGITQSPKYLFRKEGQNVTLSCEQNLNHDAMYWYRQDPGQGLRLIYYSQIVNDFQKGDIAEGYSVSREKKESFPLTVTSAQKNPTAFYLCASSRSEAGGYEQYFGPGTRLTVT.

This chain connects TRBV28 to TRBJ2-4; tentative D call: TRBD1 (6 bases). The V and J ends lost 8 bases and 7 bases respectively, with 18 bases between them. Germline V lookup: CDR1 MDHEN, CDR2 SYDVKM. CDR3 size: 14 residues. CDR3 nucleotides: TGTGCCAGCCGTAGGCCAGGGGTTCGGAACATTCAGTACTTC. Translation gives CASRRPGVRNIQYF.

This rearrangement joins TRBV5-8 to TRBJ2-5; D gene uncertain. Trimming left V 4 bases short and J 5 bases short, with 12 bases between. The CDR3 is made up of 13 amino acids. Germline V CDR1 and CDR2: SGHTS, YDEGEE. CDR3 protein: CASSKNYAETQYF. As DNA, the CDR3 is TGTGCCAGCAGCAAAAACTATGCGGAGACCCAGTACTTC.

The chain recombines TRBV30 with TRBJ2-7; D is ambiguous. With 5 bases removed from V and 2 bases from J, the gap between germline ends came to 7 bases. This CDR3 spans 11 amino acids. Germline V lookup: CDR1 GTSNPN, CDR2 SVGIG (reference sequence). CDR3 residues: CAWGSTYEQYF. For the CDR3, the DNA is TGTGCCTGGGGCTCTACCTACGAGCAGTACTTC.

The chain has TRBV28 and TRBJ1-5; D perhaps matches TRBD1 (5 bases). V was clipped by 7 bases and J by 3 bases, with 10 bases between them. Germline lookup yields CDR1 MDHEN and CDR2 SYDVKM. This CDR3 is 13 amino acids long. CDR3 in amino acids: CASKRQSNQPQHF. CDR3 bases: TGTGCCAGCAAGCGACAGTCCAATCAGCCCCAGCATTTT.

This clone occurred once. The rearrangement joins TRBV7-9 to TRBJ1-2; TRBD1 matches at 10 bases. J gave up 4 bases and V 1 base, and 6 bases lay outside the gene matches. Germline CDR1 and CDR2: SEHNR and FQNEAQ (reference sequence). The CDR3 spans 16 residues. Here the CDR3 reads CASSLGQGAGRYGYTF. Written as DNA, the CDR3 is TGTGCCAGCAGCTTAGGACAGGGGGCGGGTCGCTATGGCTACACCTTC.

The gene calls are TRBV5-5 and TRBJ2-7, with D possibly matching TRBD1 (6 bases). Germline V lookup: CDR1 SGHKS, CDR2 YYEKEE (reference sequence). The V gene lost 2 bases and the J gene lost 3 bases, with 15 bases spanning the gap. The CDR3 has 15 amino acids. Written as DNA, the CDR3 is TGTGCCAGCAGCTTAATCTCAGGGGCGGACTACGAGCAGTACTTC. It translates to CASSLISGADYEQYF.

The V call is TRBV7-8, the J call TRBJ1-5; D ambiguous. Trimming took off 5 bases at V and 6 bases at J, with 20 bases between the two ends. Germline V gene data show CDR1 as SGHVS and CDR2 as FQNEAQ. The CDR3 loop spans 16 amino acids. CDR3 sequence: CASSPVRLTAGQPQHF. DNA of the CDR3: TGTGCCAGCAGCCCAGTAAGGCTAACGGCGGGTCAGCCCCAGCATTTT.

The chain links TRBV7-8 to TRBJ2-1, with 11 bases fitting TRBD2. CDR3 length: 15 residues. In germline, CDR1 is SGHVS, CDR2 FQNEAQ. The trim removed 1 base at V and 8 bases at J, leaving 4 bases unmatched. CDR3 DNA: TGTGCCAGCAGCTTAGAACTAGCGGGAGAGCATGAGCAGTTCTTC. Protein: CASSLELAGEHEQFF.

This sequence joins TRBV9 and TRBJ2-1, with a tentative D call TRBD2 (6 bases). Germline V gene sequence: CDR1 SGDLS, CDR2 YYNGEE. This CDR3 has 14 residues. V dropped 2 bases and J dropped 5 bases, with 11 bases sitting between them. The CDR3 loop is CASSVTRLDNEQFF. The CDR3, as DNA: TGTGCCAGCAGCGTGACTAGACTAGACAATGAGCAGTTCTTC.

J is TRBJ1-5 and V is TRBV6-5, with 7 bases that match TRBD1. The CDR3 is made up of 14 amino acids. Trimming took 6 bases from V and 4 from J; bases not matched to a gene: 6. Germline V gene data show CDR1 as MNHEY and CDR2 as SVGAGI. CDR3 residues: CASRGGTANQPQHF. The CDR3 DNA is TGTGCCAGCAGGGGTGGGACAGCTAATCAGCCCCAGCATTTT.

The chain links TRBV4-2 to TRBJ2-4, with a possible D match to TRBD1 (6 bases). The CDR3 is 20 residues long. V lost 0 bases and J lost 1, with 22 bases in between. CDR1 and CDR2 (germline): LGHNA, YNFKEQ. CDR3 sequence reads: CASSQERRLDSRYAKNIQYF. The CDR3 nucleotides read TGTGCCAGCAGCCAAGAGCGGCGACTGGACAGCCGATATGCCAAAAACATTCAGTACTTC.

The V call is TRBV24-1, the J call TRBJ2-5, with D possibly matching TRBD2 (7 bases). Germline V gene data show CDR1 as KGHDR and CDR2 as SFDVKD. V dropped 4 bases and J dropped 2 bases, with 10 bases sitting between them. This CDR3 region has 14 residues. CDR3 protein: CATSEGGRQETQYF. The CDR3 DNA follows: TGTGCCACCAGTGAGGGGGGGCGGCAAGAGACCCAGTACTTC.

The chain couples TRBV5-4 to TRBJ1-2; D is unresolved. V was trimmed by 3 bases and J by 4 bases, leaving 10 bases between them. The germline V gene has CDR1 SGHNT and CDR2 YYREEE (reference sequence). This CDR3 has 13 residues. CDR3 in amino acids: CASSSGKSYGYTF. The CDR3 bases are TGTGCCAGCAGCTCGGGGAAAAGCTATGGCTACACCTTC.

V is TRBV12-5 and J is TRBJ2-5, with 8 bases aligning to TRBD2. The V gene end was trimmed by 6 bases and the J gene end by 5 bases; junction bases not matched to a gene: 14. The CDR3 contains 16 residues. Germline-derived CDR1 and CDR2 are LGHNT and FRNRAP. In nucleotides, the CDR3 is TGTGCTAGTGGGGCTCCGGGACTAGGGGCCCGGGAGACCCAGTACTTC. This sequence encodes CASGAPGLGARETQYF.

The chain carries TRBV5-1 and TRBJ1-3; a possible D gene is TRBD1 (5 bases). The V gene lost 3 bases and the J gene lost 4 bases, with 11 bases spanning the gap. The CDR3 loop spans 14 amino acids. Germline CDR1 SGHRS, CDR2 YFSETQ. The CDR3 DNA is TGCGCCAGCAGCTGGACACACGACGGAAACACCATATATTTT. Translating it yields CASSWTHDGNTIYF.

The rearrangement links TRBV3-1 (or the pseudogene TRBV3-2) to TRBJ2-1; D call uncertain. Trimming took off 0 bases at V and 9 bases at J, with 9 bases between the two ends. The CDR3 spans 13 residues. Germline V gene data show CDR1 as LGHDT and CDR2 as YNNKEL (reference sequence). The DNA for the CDR3 is TGTGCCAGCAGCCAAGATCTCCGGAGTGAGCAGTTCTTC. Protein product: CASSQDLRSEQFF.

The chain has TRBV5-4 and TRBJ2-1; 10 positions match TRBD2. With 4 bases clipped from V and 6 bases from J, the junction kept 19 bases outside the gene matches. CDR3 length: 19 residues. CDR1 is SGHNT, CDR2 YYREEE, per germline (reference sequence). The CDR3 DNA is TGTGCCAGCAGCCCGCCTGCGGCCCTAGCGGGAGTCCTGAGCAATGAGCAGTTCTTC. It encodes CASSPPAALAGVLSNEQFF.

The chain carries TRBV18 and TRBJ2-4; D possibly corresponds to TRBD2 (5 bases). The V end lost 2 bases, the J end lost 0 bases, and 20 bases lay between the germline ends. This CDR3 spans 19 amino acids. Germline V gene data show CDR1 as KGHSH and CDR2 as LQKENI. CDR3 residues: CASSPEVAGPVIAKNIQYF. For the CDR3, the DNA is TGTGCCAGCTCACCAGAAGTCGCGGGCCCGGTAATAGCCAAAAACATTCAGTACTTC.

The chain employs TRBV18 and TRBJ1-2; D is unclear. V lost 4 bases, J lost 8 bases, and 8 bases lay in between. Germline CDR1 and CDR2: KGHSH and LQKENI. This CDR3 spans 11 amino acids. This CDR3 reads CASSLQFGYTF. Here the CDR3 DNA reads TGTGCCAGCTCACTTCAGTTCGGCTACACCTTC.

The gene calls are TRBV4-1 and TRBJ2-5; 7 bases line up with TRBD2. Unmatched junction bases numbered 4, after V lost 3 bases and J lost 3 bases. This CDR3 contains 14 residues. Per germline, CDR1 MGHRA and CDR2 YSYEKL. In DNA, the CDR3 is TGCGCCAGCAGCCAGGGGGGGGAAAAAGAGACCCAGTACTTC. Its translation is CASSQGGEKETQYF.

V is TRBV4-3 and J is TRBJ2-7, with D possibly being TRBD2 (6 bases). The CDR3 runs to 19 residues. The V gene lost 0 bases and the J gene lost 3 bases, with 24 bases spanning the gap. Germline CDR1 is LGHNA and CDR2 is YSLEER. CDR3 protein: CASSQDRAGISGYRYEQYF. The CDR3 bases are TGCGCCAGCAGCCAAGATCGCGCGGGGATTAGCGGATATCGCTACGAGCAGTACTTC.

The chain links TRBV19 to TRBJ1-6; 7 nucleotides align to TRBD1. Germline CDR1 is LNHDA and CDR2 is SQIVND (reference sequence). This CDR3 spans 14 amino acids. V was pared by 7 bases and J by 7 bases, with 7 bases of the junction left unmatched. This CDR3 reads CASISGTENSPLHF. The CDR3 DNA follows: TGTGCCAGTATATCCGGGACAGAGAATTCACCCCTCCACTTT.

The chain recombines TRBV28 with TRBJ2-1, with 14 bases aligning to TRBD2. In germline, CDR1 is MDHEN, CDR2 SYDVKM. The CDR3 sequence is 15 residues long. The trim removed 6 bases at V and 7 bases at J, leaving 5 bases unmatched. The CDR3 loop is CASSRTSGRQNEQFF. In nucleotides, the CDR3 is TGTGCCAGCAGCCGGACTAGCGGGAGGCAGAATGAGCAGTTCTTC.

The J gene is TRBJ2-5, the V gene TRBV12-5, with TRBD2 matching over 13 bases. V gave up 6 bases and J gave up 1 base; unmatched junction bases: 5. The CDR3 runs 16 residues. The V gene's germline CDR1 is LGHNT and CDR2 FRNRAP. The CDR3 DNA reads TGTGCTAGTGGACGGGGGACTAGCGGGATCCAAGAGACCCAGTACTTC. This encodes CASGRGTSGIQETQYF.

The chain employs TRBV11-3 and TRBJ1-3; D not certain. The V gene's germline CDR1 is SGHNT and CDR2 YENEEA. Trimming took 0 bases from V and 0 from J, leaving 12 bases between them. The CDR3 is 17 amino acids. The CDR3 bases are TGTGCCAGCAGCTTAGAACCCAAGCCTGACTCTGGAAACACCATATATTTT. It translates to CASSLEPKPDSGNTIYF. The complete variable domain, with remaining parts taken from reference TRBV11-3 and TRBJ1-3, reads EAGVVQSPRYKIIEKKQPVAFWCNPISGHNTLYWYLQNLGQGPELLIRYENEEAVDDSQLPKDRFSAERLKGVDSTLKIQPAELGDSAVYLCASSLEPKPDSGNTIYFGEGSWLTVV.

The chain has TRBV7-3 and TRBJ1-3, with unresolved D. V dropped 1 base and J dropped 2 bases, with 12 bases sitting between them. From germline, CDR1 is SGHTA and CDR2 FQGTGA. The CDR3 loop spans 16 amino acids. The CDR3 here is CASSLNPGNTGNTIYF. The CDR3 DNA is TGTGCCAGCAGCTTAAATCCCGGGAACACTGGAAACACCATATATTTT.

The chain links TRBV2 to TRBJ1-6; TRBD1 might be the D (6 bases). The CDR3 is 16 residues long. CDR1 is SNHLY, CDR2 FYNNEI, per germline. The ends were cut back, 2 bases at V and 6 bases at J, with 14 bases in the middle. Here the CDR3 DNA reads TGTGCCAGCAGTGAAAGGCAGGGGATTTTTAATTCACCCCTCCACTTT. Amino acids: CASSERQGIFNSPLHF.